This paragraph reports one T cell receptor beta chain. Its antigen is currently unknown. The V gene's germline CDR1 is SGHDT and CDR2 YYEEEE. V lost 3 bases, J lost 1 base, and 10 bases lay in between. This CDR3 comprises 15 residues. This entry comes from a study of identical twins. General observations from the study: Reduced insertions were recorded for abundant cord blood beta clonotypes, with no such pattern in memory repertoires. A cross-sectional statistical analysis, not follow-up of the same donors, supported the conclusions.

TCRdb processed the 5' RACE reads anew with MiXCR; each CDR3 protein has one entry. The table includes 450,000 or so distinct CDR3 sequences, roughly an eighth detected once. This same sample was also taken into another study, of yellow fever vaccine responses in identical twins. This second study says: Reportedly, twins showed a vaccine T cell response that looked partly convergent and partly personalized.

The source of this sequence is a woman under 30 in good health. The chain employs TRBV5-6 and TRBJ1-4; D perhaps matches TRBD1 (5 bases). The source material was CD4+ T cells sorted from blood. CDR3 bases: TGTGCCAGCAGCTCGGCCGGGGGAACTAATGAAAAACTGTTTTTT. Protein sequence: CASSSAGGTNEKLFF.